This entry features one T cell receptor beta chain sequence. CDR1 is SGHDN, CDR2 FVKESK, per germline. Trimming took 4 bases from V and 6 from J, leaving 10 bases between them. The CDR3 runs to 13 residues. As processed by the authors: From reference gene primer amplification, estimates of nucleated cell counts were derived. Here immunoSEQ multiplex PCR was the method, and the copy in TCRdb shows in-frame clones only, minus some. V, J and clone size reflect that table, while D and trimming were determined from the DNA. Of about 220,000 clones in the sample, around nine tenths were seen once. This record comes from a study of blood T cell repertoires in COVID-19. Those enrolled, adults aged roughly 18 to 100 years, came from about 24 US areas. Each participant's cohort was designated according to participant-reported clinical history.

Material: PBMCs or T cells enriched from blood (not recorded which). V and J are TRBV14 and TRBJ2-1, with D perhaps matching TRBD1 (5 bases). This receptor was obtained from a woman in her 50s with acute COVID-19. CDR3 DNA sequence: TGTGCCAGCAGCCTCTTAGGGGTCAATGAGCAGTTCTTC. Translated: CASSLLGVNEQFF.